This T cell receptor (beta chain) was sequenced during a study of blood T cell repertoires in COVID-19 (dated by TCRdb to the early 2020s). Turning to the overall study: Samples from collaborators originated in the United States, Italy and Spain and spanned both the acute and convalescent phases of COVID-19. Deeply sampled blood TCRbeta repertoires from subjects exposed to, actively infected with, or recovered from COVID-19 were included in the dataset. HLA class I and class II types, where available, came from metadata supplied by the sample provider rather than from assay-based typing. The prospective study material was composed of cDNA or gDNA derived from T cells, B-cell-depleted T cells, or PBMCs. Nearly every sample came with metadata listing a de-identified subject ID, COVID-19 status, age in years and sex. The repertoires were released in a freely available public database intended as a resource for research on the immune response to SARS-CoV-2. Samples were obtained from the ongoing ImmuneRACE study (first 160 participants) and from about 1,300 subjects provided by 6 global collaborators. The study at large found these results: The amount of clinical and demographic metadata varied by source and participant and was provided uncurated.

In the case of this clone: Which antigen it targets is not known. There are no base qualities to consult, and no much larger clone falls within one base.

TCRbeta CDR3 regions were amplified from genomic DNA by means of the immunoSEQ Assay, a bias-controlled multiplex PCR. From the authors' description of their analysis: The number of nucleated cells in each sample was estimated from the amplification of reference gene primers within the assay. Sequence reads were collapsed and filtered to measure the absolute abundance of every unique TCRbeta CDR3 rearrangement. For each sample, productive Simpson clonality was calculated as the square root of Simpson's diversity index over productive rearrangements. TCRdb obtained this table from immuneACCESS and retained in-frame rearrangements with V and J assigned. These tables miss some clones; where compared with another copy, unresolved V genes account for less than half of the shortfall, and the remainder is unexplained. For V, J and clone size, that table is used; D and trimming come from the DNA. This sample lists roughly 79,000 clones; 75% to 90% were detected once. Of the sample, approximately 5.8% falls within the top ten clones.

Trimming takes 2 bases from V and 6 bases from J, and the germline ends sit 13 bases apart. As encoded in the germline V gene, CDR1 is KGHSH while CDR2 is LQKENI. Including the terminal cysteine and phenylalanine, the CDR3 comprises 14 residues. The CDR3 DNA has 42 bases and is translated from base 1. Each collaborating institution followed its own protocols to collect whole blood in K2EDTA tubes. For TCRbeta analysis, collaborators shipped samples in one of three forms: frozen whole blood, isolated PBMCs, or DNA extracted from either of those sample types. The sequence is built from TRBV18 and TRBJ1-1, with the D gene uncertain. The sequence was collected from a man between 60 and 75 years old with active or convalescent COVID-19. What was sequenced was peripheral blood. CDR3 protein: CASSPSWAGAEAFF. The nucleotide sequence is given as TGTGCCAGCTCACCATCCTGGGCGGGCGCTGAAGCTTTCTTT.